This entry describes one TCR beta chain. The data derive from a study of blood T cell repertoires in COVID-19. Looked up from germline, CDR1 is MNHEY and CDR2 is SVGEGT. V lost 6 bases, J lost 11 bases, and 6 bases stayed unmatched. The CDR3 is 12 amino acids. Measured with immunoSEQ multiplex PCR; TCRdb has only the in-frame clones, and not every one. The sample comprises under 200,000 clones, 80% to 90% of which are singletons, and around 15% rests with the top ten. The V gene is TRBV6-2 or TRBV6-3, the J gene TRBJ1-1; 10 positions match TRBD1. Sequencing was done on a sample of peripheral blood. The receptor was isolated from a young man with active or convalescent COVID-19. This CDR3 is CASSLGTGVAFF. DNA for the CDR3: TGTGCCAGCAGCCTCGGGACAGGGGTGGCTTTCTTT.